This entry lists 14 T cell receptor beta chains sequenced from one sample in a study of blood T cell repertoires in COVID-19 (dated by TCRdb to about 2020). The library came from the immunoSEQ multiplex PCR assay. TCRdb stores this immuneACCESS table with in-frame sequences only. Part of the clones is absent; in the studies checked, under half of the shortfall reflects unresolved V genes, and no reason is known for the rest. This sample is represented by fewer than 450,000 clones; 88% of them were singletons. The ten largest make up 10% to 15% of the sample. Sample: peripheral blood. The receptors shown here come from a woman aged 45-65 years with COVID-19, enrolled during active disease.

The rearrangement uses TRBV6-2 or TRBV6-3 and TRBJ1-4; the D is unclear. Trimming took off 0 bases at V and 8 bases at J, with 4 bases between the two ends. The germline gives CDR1 MNHEY, CDR2 SVGEGT. The CDR3 is 12 amino acids. CDR3 residues: CASSYSPEKLFF. Here the CDR3 DNA reads TGTGCCAGCAGTTACTCCCCGGAAAAACTGTTTTTT.

The chain combines TRBV18 with TRBJ1-2; weak D call: TRBD1 (6 bases). The CDR3 extends over 14 amino acids. V lost 4 bases and J lost 6, with 15 bases in between. Germline CDR1 reads KGHSH; CDR2 reads LQKENI. The CDR3 loop reads CASSLVSGGDGYTF. In nucleotides, the CDR3 is TGTGCCAGCTCACTGGTCTCGGGGGGCGATGGCTACACCTTC.

This chain links TRBV19 with TRBJ1-5; D is undetermined. Germline CDR1 is LNHDA and CDR2 is SQIVND (reference sequence). V lost 5 bases, J lost 10 bases, and 18 bases lay in between. The CDR3 covers 14 residues. In nucleotides, the CDR3 is TGTGCCAGTAGTCTTGGCACCTCAATACGCCCCCAGCATTTT. Protein product: CASSLGTSIRPQHF. Using reference TRBV19 and TRBJ1-5 for the parts outside the CDR3, the full variable domain is DGGITQSPKYLFRKEGQNVTLSCEQNLNHDAMYWYRQDPGQGLRLIYYSQIVNDFQKGDIAEGYSVSREKKESFPLTVTSAQKNPTAFYLCASSLGTSIRPQHFGDGTRLSIL.

Points on this clone: Different DNA sequences within this sample yield the same CDR3. V usage is TRBV7-3 and J usage is TRBJ2-2; D remains ambiguous. The germline gives CDR1 SGHTA, CDR2 FQGTGA. The CDR3 loop spans 13 amino acids. V dropped 0 bases and J dropped 5 bases, with 4 bases sitting between them. The CDR3 is CASSLTRTGELFF. The DNA for the CDR3 is TGTGCCAGCAGCTTAACGCGGACCGGGGAGCTGTTTTTT.

This chain links TRBV6-6 with TRBJ2-7; tentative D call: TRBD2 (6 bases). Trimming shortened V by 7 bases and J by 2 bases, and 15 bases separated the two germline ends. The CDR3 has 14 residues. Germline V gene sequence: CDR1 MNHNY, CDR2 SVGAGI (reference sequence). The CDR3 sequence is CASTSGTGAYEQYF. The DNA for the CDR3 is TGTGCCAGCACTTCAGGGACGGGAGCCTACGAGCAGTACTTC.

The chain joins TRBV9 to TRBJ1-1; 10 bases are a match to TRBD1. Germline CDR1 is SGDLS and CDR2 is YYNGEE. Losses at the gene ends were 3 bases for V and 1 base for J; bases not matched to a gene: 6. This CDR3 has 16 residues. The CDR3 is CASSGTGGMENTEAFF. CDR3 bases: TGTGCCAGCAGCGGGACAGGGGGGATGGAGAACACTGAAGCTTTCTTT. Based on the CDR3 plus reference TRBV9 and TRBJ1-1, the full variable domain is DSGVTQTPKHLITATGQRVTLRCSPRSGDLSVYWYQQSLDQGLQFLIQYYNGEERAKGNILERFSAQQFPDLHSELNLSSLELGDSALYFCASSGTGGMENTEAFFGQGTRLTVV.

In DNA form, the CDR3 reads TGTGCCACCCGAGGACTAGCGGGGCCACTGGGCGACGAGCAGTACTTC. Residues: CATRGLAGPLGDEQYF. The V gene is TRBV27, the J gene TRBJ2-7; 12 positions match TRBD2. Germline V CDR1 and CDR2: MNHEY, SMNVEV (reference sequence). The CDR3 runs to 16 residues. The V and J ends lost 10 bases and 5 bases, in that order; junction bases with no gene match: 15.

This clone was counted a single time. The chain uses TRBV7-3 and TRBJ1-2; 11 nucleotides line up with TRBD1. The trim removed 5 bases at V and 3 bases at J, leaving 5 bases unmatched. The germline V gene has CDR1 SGHTA and CDR2 FQGTGA. The CDR3 has 15 residues. The CDR3 sequence is CASSLGQGAYYGYTF. DNA for the CDR3: TGTGCCAGCAGCCTCGGACAGGGGGCCTACTATGGCTACACCTTC.

This clone appeared a few times. The rearrangement uses TRBV4-1 and TRBJ2-7; 7 bases align to TRBD2. V dropped 5 bases and J dropped 2; count of bases not matched to a gene: 9. Germline V gives CDR1 MGHRA, CDR2 YSYEKL. The CDR3 runs to 15 residues. CDR3 sequence: CASSREGQVPYEQYF. CDR3 DNA: TGCGCCAGCAGCAGGGAGGGGCAGGTCCCCTACGAGCAGTACTTC.

V is TRBV9 and J is TRBJ1-6; 7 bases agree with TRBD1. This CDR3 contains 16 residues. The germline V gene has CDR1 SGDLS and CDR2 YYNGEE. Trimming cost V 3 bases and J 1 base; bases outside gene matches: 4. As DNA, the CDR3 is TGTGCCAGCAGCGAGACAGGGAATTCCTATAATTCACCCCTCCACTTT. Residues: CASSETGNSYNSPLHF. The whole variable domain, remainder taken from reference TRBV9 and TRBJ1-6, is DSGVTQTPKHLITATGQRVTLRCSPRSGDLSVYWYQQSLDQGLQFLIQYYNGEERAKGNILERFSAQQFPDLHSELNLSSLELGDSALYFCASSETGNSYNSPLHFGNGTRLTVT.

The chain combines TRBV2 with TRBJ2-5; TRBD2 aligns across 7 bases. CDR1 is SNHLY, CDR2 FYNNEI, per germline. The CDR3 is 15 amino acids. The V gene end was trimmed by 5 bases and the J gene end by 0 bases; junction bases not matched to a gene: 6. In nucleotides, the CDR3 is TGTGCCAGCAGTCCGAGCGGGGCAAACCAAGAGACCCAGTACTTC. Protein: CASSPSGANQETQYF.

The rearrangement uses TRBV29-1 and TRBJ2-3; TRBD2 aligns across 9 bases. J was trimmed by 3 bases and V by 7 bases; bases with no gene match: 11. The CDR3 runs to 15 residues. Germline-derived CDR1 and CDR2 are SQVTM and ANQGSEA. The CDR3 region is CSEAGGTGSTDTQYF. DNA of the CDR3: TGCAGCGAGGCGGGGGGGACGGGAAGTACAGATACGCAGTATTTT.

The CDR3 DNA sequence: TGTGCCAGCAGGTGGGGGAGGGGAAGCACAGATACGCAGTATTTT. This sequence encodes CASRWGRGSTDTQYF. The rearrangement links TRBV6-5 to TRBJ2-3, with TRBD2 identical over 7 bases. CDR1 is MNHEY, CDR2 SVGAGI, per germline. There are 15 residues in the CDR3. The V segment lost 6 bases and the J segment 0 bases; nucleotides outside the gene matches: 6.

A remark on this clone: The sample contains more than one DNA sequence encoding this CDR3. The chain links TRBV7-2 to TRBJ1-1; D is undetermined. Trimming took 5 bases from V and 1 from J, leaving 8 bases between them. The CDR3 spans 13 residues. Germline CDR1 and CDR2: SGHTA and FQGNSA. For the CDR3, the DNA is TGTGCCAGCAGCCTAACCCCGAACACTGAAGCTTTCTTT. It is translated as CASSLTPNTEAFF.